This T cell receptor beta chain was captured by sequencing in a study of OX40 agonist ivuxolimab in advanced cancers. Regarding the complete study: Ivuxolimab was an agonistic, fully human IgG2 monoclonal antibody directed against OX40 (CD134), a costimulatory receptor. Prior anti-PD-1, anti-PD-L1 or anti-CTLA-4 therapy was permitted, and approximately 39% of dose-escalation patients had received checkpoint inhibitors. Intravenous ivuxolimab was administered to patients every 2 weeks at six dose levels: 0.01, 0.1, 0.3, 1.5, 3 and 10 mg/kg. The monotherapy dose-escalation portion (N of about 52 patients) of the phase I ivuxolimab trial is reported in the paper. Partial responses occurred in three dose-escalation patients: two with cutaneous melanoma and one with hepatocellular carcinoma. The point of sequencing TCRbeta in the periphery was to test whether ivuxolimab changed TCR sequence diversity and drove clonal T-cell expansion. The dose-escalation cohort was roughly 80% male with a mean age of approximately 59 years, ranging from roughly 23 to 90. Of the approximately 50 dose-escalation patients, hepatocellular carcinoma was present in approximately 20, melanoma in approximately 15, renal cell carcinoma in 9 and head and neck cancer in 9.

Genomic DNA was extracted from sorted cells for sequencing of the TCRbeta CDR3 region. The immunoSEQ Assay was used for sequencing of TCRbeta CDR3 regions. TCRdb carries this immuneACCESS record with in-frame sequences only. Its versions omit some clonotypes, under half of them owing to an unresolved V gene in the studies checked, with the rest unexplained. This sample holds fewer than 25,000 clones; about 86% were observed only once. The top ten clones comprise roughly a sixth of the sample. The trial excluded patients who had a history of autoimmune disease or who were on systemic immunosuppression. In every dose cohort, peripheral blood was drawn for TCR sequencing at baseline, cycle 4 day 1, and cycle 7 day 1. Samples came from an open-label, multicenter, first-in-human phase I dose-escalation trial of ivuxolimab. The trial enrolled adults with locally advanced or metastatic head and neck squamous cell, hepatocellular, melanoma or renal cell carcinoma. Before TCR sequencing, CD4+ T cells and CD8+ T cells from peripheral blood were sorted into separate populations.

General conclusions and limits of the study: At doses of 0.1 to 3.0 mg/kg, clonal expansion of both CD4+ and CD8+ blood T cells was observed from baseline to week 6. The antigen specificity of the peripheral T cells that underwent clonal expansion was not determined. After ivuxolimab, more expanded clones were found on average in CD8+ T cells than in CD4+ T cells. Low levels of normalized T-cell clonal expansion were also seen in some patients who did not respond. In the 0.1-3.0 mg/kg groups, partial responders had among the lowest normalized peripheral clonal expansion, particularly in CD8+ T cells.

The CDR3 numbers 13 residues from cysteine through phenylalanine. Solely the CDR3 DNA is kept, with 39 bases framed from the first base. Reading the germline V gene gives CDR1 SGHNT and CDR2 YENEEA. Trimming at the junction amounts to 5 bases on V and 2 bases on J, and the germline ends lie 9 bases apart. On this clone: The target of this receptor is not known. No much larger clone exists at a distance of one base, and base qualities are not known.

The clonotype was recovered from an adult with an advanced solid tumor such as melanoma, head and neck, liver or kidney cancer. The chain uses TRBV11-3 and TRBJ1-2; a tentative D match to TRBD1 spans 5 bases. This specimen was CD4+ or CD8+ T cells sorted from blood, taken in a trial of the OX40 agonist ivuxolimab. The CDR3 reads as follows: CASSLSGNYGYTF. In nucleotides, the sequence is TGTGCCAGCAGCCTGTCAGGGAACTATGGCTACACCTTC.